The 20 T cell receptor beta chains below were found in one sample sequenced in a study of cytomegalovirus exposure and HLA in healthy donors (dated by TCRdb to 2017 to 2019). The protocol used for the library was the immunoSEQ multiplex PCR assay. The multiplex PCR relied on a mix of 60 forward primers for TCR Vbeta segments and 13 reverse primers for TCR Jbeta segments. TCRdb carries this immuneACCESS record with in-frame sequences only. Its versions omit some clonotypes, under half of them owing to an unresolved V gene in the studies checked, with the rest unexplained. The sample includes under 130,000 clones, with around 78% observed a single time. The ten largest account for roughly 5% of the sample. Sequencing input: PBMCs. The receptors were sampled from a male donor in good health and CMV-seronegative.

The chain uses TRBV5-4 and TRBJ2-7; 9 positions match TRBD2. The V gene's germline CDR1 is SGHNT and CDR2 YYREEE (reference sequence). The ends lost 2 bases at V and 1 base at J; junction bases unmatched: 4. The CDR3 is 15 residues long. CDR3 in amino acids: CASSFPAGGSYEQYF. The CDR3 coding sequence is TGTGCCAGCAGCTTTCCGGCGGGGGGGTCCTACGAGCAGTACTTC.

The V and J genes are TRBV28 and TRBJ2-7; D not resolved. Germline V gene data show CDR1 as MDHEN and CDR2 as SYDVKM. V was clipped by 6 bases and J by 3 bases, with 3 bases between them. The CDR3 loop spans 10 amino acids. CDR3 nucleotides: TGTGCCAGCAGCCGCTACGAGCAGTACTTC. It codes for CASSRYEQYF.

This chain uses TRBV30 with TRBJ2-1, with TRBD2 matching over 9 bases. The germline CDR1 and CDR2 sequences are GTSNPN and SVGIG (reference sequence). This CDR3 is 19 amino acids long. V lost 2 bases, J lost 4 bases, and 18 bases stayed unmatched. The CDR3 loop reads CAWSTTSGQFLTGYNEQFF. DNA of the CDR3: TGTGCCTGGAGTACAACTAGCGGGCAATTCCTTACTGGTTACAATGAGCAGTTCTTC.

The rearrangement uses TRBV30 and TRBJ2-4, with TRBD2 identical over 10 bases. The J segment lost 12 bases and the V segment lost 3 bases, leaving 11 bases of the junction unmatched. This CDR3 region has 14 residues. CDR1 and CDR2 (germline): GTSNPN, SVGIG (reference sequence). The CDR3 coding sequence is TGTGCCTGGAGCGACATGGGGCTAGCGGGAGCTCAGTACTTC. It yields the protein CAWSDMGLAGAQYF.

The CDR3 DNA is TGTGCCAGCTCAAATCAGGGCGACTATGGCTACACCTTC. Translating gives CASSNQGDYGYTF. The genes are TRBV18 and TRBJ1-2; TRBD1 might be the D (5 bases). From germline, CDR1 is KGHSH and CDR2 LQKENI. Trimming stripped 5 bases from V and 3 bases from J, with 10 bases between. The CDR3 length is 13 residues.

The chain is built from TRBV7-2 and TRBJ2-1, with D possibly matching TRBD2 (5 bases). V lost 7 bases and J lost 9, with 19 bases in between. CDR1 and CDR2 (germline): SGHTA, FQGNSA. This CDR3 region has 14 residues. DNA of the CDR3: TGTGCCAGCACTCCCCCCCCGTCCCGGGGTGAGCAGTTCTTC. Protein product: CASTPPPSRGEQFF.

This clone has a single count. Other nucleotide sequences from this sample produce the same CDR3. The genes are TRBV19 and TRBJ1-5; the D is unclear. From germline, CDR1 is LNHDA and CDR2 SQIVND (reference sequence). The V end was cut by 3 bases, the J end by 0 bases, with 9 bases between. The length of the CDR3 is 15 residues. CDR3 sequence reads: CASSIHSYSNQPQHF. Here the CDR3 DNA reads TGTGCCAGTAGTATCCACAGTTATAGCAATCAGCCCCAGCATTTT.

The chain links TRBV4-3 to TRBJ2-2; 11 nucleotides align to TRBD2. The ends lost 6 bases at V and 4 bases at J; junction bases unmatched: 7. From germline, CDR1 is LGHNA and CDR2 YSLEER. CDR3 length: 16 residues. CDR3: CASRKLAGEGTGELFF. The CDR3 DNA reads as TGCGCCAGCAGGAAACTAGCGGGAGAGGGCACCGGGGAGCTGTTTTTT.

DNA for the CDR3: TGTGCCAGCTCACCACCAGGGGGAAAGCAGCCCCAGCATTTT. It is translated as CASSPPGGKQPQHF. V is TRBV18 and J is TRBJ1-5; D is possibly TRBD1 (6 bases). CDR3 length: 14 amino acids. Germline values: CDR1 KGHSH, CDR2 LQKENI. V shed 0 bases and J shed 7 bases, with 10 bases lying between them.

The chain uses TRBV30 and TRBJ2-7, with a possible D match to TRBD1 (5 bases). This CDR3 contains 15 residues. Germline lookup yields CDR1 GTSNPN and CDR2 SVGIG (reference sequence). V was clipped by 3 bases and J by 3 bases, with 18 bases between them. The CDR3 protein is CAWSALTDFFYEQYF. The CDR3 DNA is TGTGCCTGGAGCGCACTGACAGACTTCTTCTACGAGCAGTACTTC.

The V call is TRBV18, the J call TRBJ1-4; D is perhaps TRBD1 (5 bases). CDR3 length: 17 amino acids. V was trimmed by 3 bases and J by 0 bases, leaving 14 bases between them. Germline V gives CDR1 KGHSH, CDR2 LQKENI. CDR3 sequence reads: CASSPMTAYATNEKLFF. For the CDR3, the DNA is TGTGCCAGCTCACCTATGACAGCTTATGCAACTAATGAAAAACTGTTTTTT.

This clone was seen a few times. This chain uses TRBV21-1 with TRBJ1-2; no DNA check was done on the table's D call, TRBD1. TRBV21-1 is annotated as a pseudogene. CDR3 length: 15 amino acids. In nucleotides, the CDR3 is TGTGCCAGCAGCTGCCGGGACAGGGGGCTTCGTGGCTACACCTTC. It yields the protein CASSCRDRGLRGYTF.

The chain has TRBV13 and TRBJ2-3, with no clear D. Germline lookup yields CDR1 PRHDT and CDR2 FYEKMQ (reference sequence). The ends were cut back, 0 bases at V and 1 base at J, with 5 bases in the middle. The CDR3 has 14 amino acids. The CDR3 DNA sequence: TGTGCCAGCAGCTTAGGGGCCCGCACAGATACGCAGTATTTT. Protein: CASSLGARTDTQYF.

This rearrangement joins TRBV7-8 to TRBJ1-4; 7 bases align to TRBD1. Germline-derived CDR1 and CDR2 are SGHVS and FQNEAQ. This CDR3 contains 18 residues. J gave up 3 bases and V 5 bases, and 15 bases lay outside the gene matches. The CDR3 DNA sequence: TGTGCCAGCAGCCCCGAAAGGAGGGGGCTCAGGCCTAATGAAAAACTGTTTTTT. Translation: CASSPERRGLRPNEKLFF.

This CDR3 reads CASSRTGTNTEAFF. DNA of the CDR3: TGTGCCAGCAGTCGGACAGGGACGAACACTGAAGCTTTCTTT. The chain links TRBV27 to TRBJ1-1; TRBD1 matches at 8 bases. From germline, CDR1 is MNHEY and CDR2 SMNVEV (reference sequence). The trim removed 5 bases at V and 1 base at J, leaving 3 bases unmatched. The length of the CDR3 is 14 residues.

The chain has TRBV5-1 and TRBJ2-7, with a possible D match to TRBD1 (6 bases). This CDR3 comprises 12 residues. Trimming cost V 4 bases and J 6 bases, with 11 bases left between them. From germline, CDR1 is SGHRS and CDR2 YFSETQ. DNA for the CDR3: TGCGCCAGCAGCGCCACAGGGTCCGAGCAGTACTTC. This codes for CASSATGSEQYF.

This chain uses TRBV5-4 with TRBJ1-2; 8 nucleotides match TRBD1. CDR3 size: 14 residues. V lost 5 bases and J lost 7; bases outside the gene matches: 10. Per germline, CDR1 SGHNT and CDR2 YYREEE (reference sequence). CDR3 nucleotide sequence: TGTGCCAGCAGGGATGCCAGGGGGCGTCCTGGCTACACCTTC. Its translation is CASRDARGRPGYTF.

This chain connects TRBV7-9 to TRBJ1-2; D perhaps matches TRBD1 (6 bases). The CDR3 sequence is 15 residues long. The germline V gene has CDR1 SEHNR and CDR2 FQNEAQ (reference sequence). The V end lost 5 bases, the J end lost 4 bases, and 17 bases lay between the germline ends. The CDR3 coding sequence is TGTGCCAGCAGCAGAGGAGACAGGTGGTTCTATGGCTACACCTTC. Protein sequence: CASSRGDRWFYGYTF.

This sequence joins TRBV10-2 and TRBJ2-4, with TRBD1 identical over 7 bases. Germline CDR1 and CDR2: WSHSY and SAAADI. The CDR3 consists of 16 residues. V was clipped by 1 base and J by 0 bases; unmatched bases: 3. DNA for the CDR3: TGCGCCAGCAGTGAGTGGGACAGCTTAGCCAAAAACATTCAGTACTTC. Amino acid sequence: CASSEWDSLAKNIQYF.

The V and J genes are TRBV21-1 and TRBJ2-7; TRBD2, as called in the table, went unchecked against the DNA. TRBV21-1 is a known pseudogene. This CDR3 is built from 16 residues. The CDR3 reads CASSSRRREDDYEQYF. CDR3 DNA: TGTGCCAGCAGCTCAAGGCGGCGGGAGGATGACTACGAGCAGTACTTC.